The T cell receptor (beta chain) under discussion was sequenced for a study of cytomegalovirus exposure and HLA in healthy donors. The donors were in the roughly 130-subject validation cohort, distinct from the roughly 720-subject first cohort. Germline V gene data show CDR1 as MNHEY and CDR2 as SMNVEV (reference sequence). Unmatched junction bases numbered 6, after V lost 5 bases and J lost 3 bases. This CDR3 comprises 16 residues. The assay was immunoSEQ multiplex PCR, and TCRdb's table has in-frame clones only and misses some. Seen here are some 80,000 clones, roughly 96% observed once, and the top ten hold about 1.3%.

This sequence was found in a woman aged 18-35 years in good health and CMV-seronegative. The sequenced sample consisted of PBMCs. The chain is built from TRBV27 and TRBJ2-1, with TRBD1 matching over 11 bases. CDR3 nucleotides: TGTGCCAGCAGTCCCATAGGGACAGGGGGCTACAATGAGCAGTTCTTC. Amino acid sequence: CASSPIGTGGYNEQFF.